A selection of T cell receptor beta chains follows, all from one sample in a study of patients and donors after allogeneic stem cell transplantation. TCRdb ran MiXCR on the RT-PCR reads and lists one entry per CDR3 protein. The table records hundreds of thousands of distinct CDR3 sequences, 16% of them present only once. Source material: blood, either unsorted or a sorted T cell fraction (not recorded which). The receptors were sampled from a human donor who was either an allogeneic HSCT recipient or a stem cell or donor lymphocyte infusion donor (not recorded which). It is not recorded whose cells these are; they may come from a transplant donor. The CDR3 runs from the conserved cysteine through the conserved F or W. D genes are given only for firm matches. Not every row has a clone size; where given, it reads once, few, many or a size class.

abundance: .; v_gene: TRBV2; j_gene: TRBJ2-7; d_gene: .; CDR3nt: TGTGCCAGCAAGGCAGCGGGTGGGAGCCGCTCCTACGAGCAGTACTTC; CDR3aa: CASKAAGGSRSYEQYF
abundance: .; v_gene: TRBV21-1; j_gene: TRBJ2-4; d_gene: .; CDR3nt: TGTGCCAGCAGCGGGGACAGTGGGGAAAAGGACATTCAGTACTTC; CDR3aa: CASSGDSGEKDIQYF
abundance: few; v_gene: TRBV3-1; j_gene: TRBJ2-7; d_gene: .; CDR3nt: TGTGCCAGCAGCCCTCGCTTACTAGGGTACGAGCAGTACTTC; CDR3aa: CASSPRLLGYEQYF
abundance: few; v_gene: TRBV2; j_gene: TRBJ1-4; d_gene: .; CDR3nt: TGTGCCAGCATGGGTGGGTACGGTGAAAAACTGTTTTTT; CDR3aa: CASMGGYGEKLFF
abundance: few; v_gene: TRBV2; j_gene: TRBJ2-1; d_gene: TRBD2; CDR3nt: TGTGCCAGCAGGGCGGGGACTAGCGGCCTCCATGAGCAGTTCTTC; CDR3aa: CASRAGTSGLHEQFF
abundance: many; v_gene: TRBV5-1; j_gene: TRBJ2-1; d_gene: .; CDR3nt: TGCGCCAGCAGCTCAATAACAGGGAACCCCTACAATGAGCAGTTCTTC; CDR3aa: CASSSITGNPYNEQFF
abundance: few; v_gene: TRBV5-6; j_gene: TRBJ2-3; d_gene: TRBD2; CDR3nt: TGTGCCAGCAGCTGGGAGGGGACAGATACGCAGTATTTT; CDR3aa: CASSWEGTDTQYF
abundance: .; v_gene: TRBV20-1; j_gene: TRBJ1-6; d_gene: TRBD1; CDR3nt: TGCAGTGCTAGACTGGGACAGGGCGCTTCACCCCTCCACTTT; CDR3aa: CSARLGQGASPLHF
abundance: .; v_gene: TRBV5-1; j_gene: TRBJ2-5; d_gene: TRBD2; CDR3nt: TGCGCCAGCGTCCAAAGCGGGAGGGCCATAGGAGAGACCCAGTACTTC; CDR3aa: CASVQSGRAIGETQYF
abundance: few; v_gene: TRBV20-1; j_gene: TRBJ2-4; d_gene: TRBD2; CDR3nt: TGCAGTGCTAGCCTGCGGGAGATGGCCAAAAACATTCAGTACTTC; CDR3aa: CSASLREMAKNIQYF
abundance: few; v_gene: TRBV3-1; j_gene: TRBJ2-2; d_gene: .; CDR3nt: TGTGCCAGCAGCCGGCTTGGGGTGGAGCTGTTTTTT; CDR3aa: CASSRLGVELFF
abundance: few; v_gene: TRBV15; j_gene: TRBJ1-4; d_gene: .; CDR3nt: TGTGCCACCAAGGACCTGGGCGATAAACTGTTTTTT; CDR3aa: CATKDLGDKLFF
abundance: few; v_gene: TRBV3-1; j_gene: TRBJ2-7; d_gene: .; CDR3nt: TGTGCCAGCAGCCAAATTAGTTTCTCGGGCGAGCAGTACTTC; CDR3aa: CASSQISFSGEQYF
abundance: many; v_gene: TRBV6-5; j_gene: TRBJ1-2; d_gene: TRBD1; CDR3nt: TGTGCCAGCAGTTACGGAACAGGGGGCCCCTATGGCTACACCTTC; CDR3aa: CASSYGTGGPYGYTF
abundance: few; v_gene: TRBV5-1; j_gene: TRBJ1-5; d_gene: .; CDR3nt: TGCGCCAGCAGCTTGTCGGCAGGGGGCAATCAGCCCCAGCATTTT; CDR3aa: CASSLSAGGNQPQHF
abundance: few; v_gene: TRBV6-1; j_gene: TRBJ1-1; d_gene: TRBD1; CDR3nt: TGTGCCAGCAGTACCCCTACAGGGGTGAACACTGAAGCTTTCTTT; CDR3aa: CASSTPTGVNTEAFF
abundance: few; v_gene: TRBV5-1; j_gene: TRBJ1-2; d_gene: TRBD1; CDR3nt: TGCGCCAGCAGCGTACAGGGGACGGCGCACTATGGCTACACCTTC; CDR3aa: CASSVQGTAHYGYTF
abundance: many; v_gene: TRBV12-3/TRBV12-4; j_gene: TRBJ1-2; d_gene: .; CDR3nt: TGTGCCAGCAGTCTTGACCGGGGTAACTATGGCTACACCTTC; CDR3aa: CASSLDRGNYGYTF
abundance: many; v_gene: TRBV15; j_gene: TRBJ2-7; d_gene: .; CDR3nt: TGTGCCACCAGCAGGTACCGGGACCACTACGAGCAGTACTTC; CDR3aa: CATSRYRDHYEQYF
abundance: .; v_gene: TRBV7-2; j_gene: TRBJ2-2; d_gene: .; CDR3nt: TGTGCCAGCAGCTTAGTGTTAGCGGCAGCCGGGGAGCTGTTTTTT; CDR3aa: CASSLVLAAAGELFF
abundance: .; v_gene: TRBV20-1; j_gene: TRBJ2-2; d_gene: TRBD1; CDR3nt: TGCAGTGCTATGCAGGGGGTCGGGACCGGGGAGCTGTTTTTT; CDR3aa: CSAMQGVGTGELFF
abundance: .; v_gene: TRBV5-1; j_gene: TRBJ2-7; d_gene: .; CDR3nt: TGCGCCAGCAGCTTGGGGGGGACAAGTCGGAGCTCCTACGAGCAGTACTTC; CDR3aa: CASSLGGTSRSSYEQYF
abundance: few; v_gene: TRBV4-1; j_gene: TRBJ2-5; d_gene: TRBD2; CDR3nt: TGCGCCAGCAGCCAAGAGGGGGTAGCGGGGGGGCCAGAGACCCAGTACTTC; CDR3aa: CASSQEGVAGGPETQYF
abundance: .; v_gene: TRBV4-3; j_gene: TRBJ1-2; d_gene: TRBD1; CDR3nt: TGCGCCAGCAGCCAAGATTCCGGAACAGGGGCTTATGGCTACACCTTC; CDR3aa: CASSQDSGTGAYGYTF
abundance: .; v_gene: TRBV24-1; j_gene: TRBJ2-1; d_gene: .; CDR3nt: TGTGCCACCAGTGATTTTAACAGGTACAATGAGCAGTTCTTC; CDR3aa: CATSDFNRYNEQFF
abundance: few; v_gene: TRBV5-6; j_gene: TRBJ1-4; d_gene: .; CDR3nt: TGTGCCAGCAGTTTAACCAGGGGCGCCCCGGGTGGAGAAAAACTGTTTTTT; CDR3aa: CASSLTRGAPGGEKLFF
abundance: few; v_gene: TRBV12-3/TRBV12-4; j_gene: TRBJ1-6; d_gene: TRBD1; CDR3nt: TGTGCCAGCAGTTTAAAGGGGCAGGGGGGAAATTCACCCCTCCACTTT; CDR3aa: CASSLKGQGGNSPLHF
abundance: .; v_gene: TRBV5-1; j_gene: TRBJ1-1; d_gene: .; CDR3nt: TGCGCCAGCAGCTTGGTGGGACGGCTGAACACTGAAGCTTTCTTT; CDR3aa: CASSLVGRLNTEAFF
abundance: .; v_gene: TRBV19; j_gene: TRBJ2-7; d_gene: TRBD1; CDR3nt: TGTGCCAGTAGTCAGGGGGCGGCCCTCTACGAGCAGTACTTC; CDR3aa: CASSQGAALYEQYF
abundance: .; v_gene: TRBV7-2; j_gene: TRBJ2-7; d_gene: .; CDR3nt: TGTGCCAGCAGCTTAGCCCCGACAGGCGGTGGCTACGAGCAGTACTTC; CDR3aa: CASSLAPTGGGYEQYF
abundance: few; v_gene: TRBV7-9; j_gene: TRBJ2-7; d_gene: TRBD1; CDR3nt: TGTGCCAGCAGCTTAGATCCGGGACAGGGGCTGTACGAGCAGTACTTC; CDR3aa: CASSLDPGQGLYEQYF
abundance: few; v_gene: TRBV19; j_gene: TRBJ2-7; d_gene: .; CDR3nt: TGTGCCAGTGGGTTGGCGGCCTCCTACGAGCAGTACTTC; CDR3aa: CASGLAASYEQYF
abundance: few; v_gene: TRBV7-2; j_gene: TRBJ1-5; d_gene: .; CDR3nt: TGTGCCAGCAGCTTAGGGCAGACCTATCAGCCCCAGCATTTT; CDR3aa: CASSLGQTYQPQHF
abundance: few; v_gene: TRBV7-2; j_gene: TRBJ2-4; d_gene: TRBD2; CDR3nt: TGTGCCAGCAGCAAAAGCGGGGGGGCCTTTGTAATTGCCTTC; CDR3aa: CASSKSGGAFVIAF
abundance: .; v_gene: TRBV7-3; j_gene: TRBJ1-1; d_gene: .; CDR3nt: TGTGCCAGCAGCCCCCGACCGAAGATGAACACTGAAGCTTTCTTT; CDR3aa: CASSPRPKMNTEAFF
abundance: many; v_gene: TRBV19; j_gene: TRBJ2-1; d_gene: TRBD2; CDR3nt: TGTGCCAGTAGTCCGTACGGGACTAGTTACAATGAGCAGTTCTTC; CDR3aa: CASSPYGTSYNEQFF
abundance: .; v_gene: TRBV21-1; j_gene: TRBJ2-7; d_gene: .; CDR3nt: TGTGCCAGCAGCGGTTGCGAGCAGTACTTC; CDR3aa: CASSGCEQYF
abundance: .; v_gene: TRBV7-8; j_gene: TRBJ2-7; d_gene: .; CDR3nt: TGTGCCAGCAGCCCCTTATGGACCCACTCCTACGAGCAGTACTTC; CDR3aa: CASSPLWTHSYEQYF
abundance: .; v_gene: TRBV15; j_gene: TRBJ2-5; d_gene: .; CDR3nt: TGTGCCACCAGCAGCTTGGGACGGGGCTTGGAGACCCAGTACTTC; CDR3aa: CATSSLGRGLETQYF
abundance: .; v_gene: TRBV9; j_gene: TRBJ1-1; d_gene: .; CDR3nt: TGTGCCAGCAGCTCCTTTGGGAGCGCCACTGAAGCTTTCTTT; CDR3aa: CASSSFGSATEAFF
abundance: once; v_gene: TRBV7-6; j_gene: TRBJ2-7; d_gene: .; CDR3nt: TGTGCCAGCAGCTTAGAAACAACCTACGAGCAGTACTTC; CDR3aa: CASSLETTYEQYF
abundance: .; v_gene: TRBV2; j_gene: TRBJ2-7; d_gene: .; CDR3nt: TGTGCCAGCAGTGTACGCGAGCAGTACTTC; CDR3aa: CASSVREQYF
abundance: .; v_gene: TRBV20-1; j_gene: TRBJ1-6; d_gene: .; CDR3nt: TGCAGTGCTATAGACACAAGAAGAGGATCCTATAATTCACCCCTCCACTTT; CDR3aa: CSAIDTRRGSYNSPLHF
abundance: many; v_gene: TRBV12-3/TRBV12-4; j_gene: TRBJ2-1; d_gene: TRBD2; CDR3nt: TGTGCCAGCAGTTTAGTGCTAGCGGGGGGAACCTACAATGAGCAGTTCTTC; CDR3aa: CASSLVLAGGTYNEQFF